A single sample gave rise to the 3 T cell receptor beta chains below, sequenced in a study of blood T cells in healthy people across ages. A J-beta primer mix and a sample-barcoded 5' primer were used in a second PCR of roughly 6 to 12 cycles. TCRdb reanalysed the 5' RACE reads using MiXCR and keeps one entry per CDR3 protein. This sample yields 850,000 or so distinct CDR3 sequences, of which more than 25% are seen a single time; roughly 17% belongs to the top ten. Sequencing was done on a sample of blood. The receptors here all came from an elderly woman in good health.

The DNA of the CDR3 is TGTGCCAGCAGCTTAGGGGCAGGGGGCGGTTTGGATGAGCAGTTCTTC. Amino acid sequence: CASSLGAGGGLDEQFF. This sequence joins TRBV11-2 and TRBJ2-1, with 8 bases aligning to TRBD1. Trimming cost V 1 base and J 8 bases; bases outside gene matches: 10. Germline CDR1 reads SGHAT; CDR2 reads FQNNGV. The CDR3 has 16 amino acids.

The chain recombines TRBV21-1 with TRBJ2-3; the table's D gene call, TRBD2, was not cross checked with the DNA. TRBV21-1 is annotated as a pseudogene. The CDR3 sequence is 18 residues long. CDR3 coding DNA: TGTGCCAGCAGCATTGGGACTAGCGGACCATTTAGCACAGATACGCAGTATTTT. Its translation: CASSIGTSGPFSTDTQYF.

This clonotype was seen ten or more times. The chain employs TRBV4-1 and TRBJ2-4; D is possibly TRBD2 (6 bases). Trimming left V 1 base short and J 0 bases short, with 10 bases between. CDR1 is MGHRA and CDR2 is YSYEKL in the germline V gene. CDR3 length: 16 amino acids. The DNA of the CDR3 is TGCGCCAGCAGCCAAGGTGGGGGGTCAGCCAAAAACATTCAGTACTTC. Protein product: CASSQGGGSAKNIQYF.